This T cell receptor (beta chain) originates from a study of shared clonotypes between healthy human individuals. Study background: Each donor had three CD4 naive, three CD4 memory, two CD8 naive and one CD8 memory plate.

The CDR3 has 16 amino acids. The V and J ends lost 4 bases and 6 bases, in that order; junction bases with no gene match: 18. Germline CDR1 SQVTM, CDR2 ANQGSEA. Produced via immunoSEQ multiplex PCR; TCRdb's table is partial and in-frame only. The table shows approximately 2.5 million clones, with around nine tenths occurring only once. For this clone: Its antigen is as yet unknown.

Free of recent acute infections or vaccinations, the donors were healthy HIV-negative adults. From CD4+ cells came CD45RA+ naive and CD45RA-negative memory subsets. Study conclusions and caveats: Memory subsets had estimated richness that was generally smaller than that of naive subsets.

This clonotype originated in a man aged 18-30 years in good health. Material for sequencing was naive CD4+ T cells sorted from blood. This sample's subset: CD45RA+ positively selected. This rearrangement joins TRBV29-1 to TRBJ2-7; 7 positions match TRBD1. Here the CDR3 reads CSVVVTLGTAWSEQYF. CDR3 nucleotide sequence: TGCAGCGTTGTAGTTACGTTAGGGACAGCTTGGAGCGAGCAGTACTTC.